The next 6 T cell receptor beta chains were all read from a single sample in a study of blood T cells in healthy people across ages. The authors ran a second PCR of about 7 to 12 cycles using a sample-barcoded 5' primer and a J-beta primer mix. Using its own MiXCR run on the 5' RACE reads, TCRdb lists one record per CDR3 protein. Of over a million distinct CDR3 sequences in the sample, around 59% were seen once. The specimen was blood. The receptors shown here come from a man between 18 and 29 years old in good health.

This chain joins TRBV7-9 and TRBJ1-1; the match to TRBD1 covers 7 bases. Germline-derived CDR1 and CDR2 are SEHNR and FQNEAQ (reference sequence). This CDR3 contains 15 residues. V lost 2 bases, J lost 1 base, and 4 bases stayed unmatched. This chain's CDR3 is CASSLWGQRNTEAFF. Here the CDR3 DNA reads TGTGCCAGCAGCTTATGGGGACAGCGGAACACTGAAGCTTTCTTT.

This clonotype was found a few times. The chain employs TRBV14 and TRBJ2-5, with 9 bases identical to TRBD2. CDR3 length equals 14 residues. Germline CDR1 is SGHDN and CDR2 is FVKESK. V trimming: 3 bases; J trimming: 5 bases; junction bases outside the gene matches: 4. CDR3 DNA: TGTGCCAGCAGCCACCCTAGCGGGGTGGAGACCCAGTACTTC. Residues: CASSHPSGVETQYF.

This chain connects TRBV6-1 to TRBJ1-1; tentative D call: TRBD1 (5 bases). The germline V gene encodes CDR1 MNHNS and CDR2 SASEGT. The ends were cut back, 4 bases at V and 4 bases at J, with 7 bases in the middle. The CDR3 spans 12 residues. The DNA of the CDR3 is TGTGCCAGCAGTGTTCAGGGCACTGAAGCTTTCTTT. Protein product: CASSVQGTEAFF.

V and J are TRBV20-1 and TRBJ2-7; 9 nucleotides line up with TRBD2. J gave up 0 bases and V 5 bases, and 17 bases lay outside the gene matches. Germline V gene lookup returns CDR1 DFQATT and CDR2 SNEGSKA (reference sequence). The CDR3 contains 18 residues. CDR3 in amino acids: CSAPAGGGADWSSYEQYF. CDR3 nucleotide sequence: TGCAGTGCTCCAGCGGGGGGCGGAGCTGACTGGAGCTCCTACGAGCAGTACTTC.

This clonotype was counted between two and nine times. This chain uses TRBV4-3 with TRBJ2-1; 7 nucleotides match TRBD2. J lost 2 bases, V lost 3 bases, and 10 bases had no gene match. The CDR3 length is 17 residues. CDR1 is LGHNA and CDR2 is YSLEER in the germline V gene. CDR3 bases: TGCGCCAGCAGCCAGGAGGGAGTAGCGGGCACCTACAATGAGCAGTTCTTC. It yields the protein CASSQEGVAGTYNEQFF.

The table lists this clonotype with a few counts. The rearrangement joins TRBV4-3 to TRBJ2-5; 7 positions match TRBD1. Germline assignment: CDR1 LGHNA and CDR2 YSLEER. V shed 4 bases and J 5 bases; nucleotides not matched to a gene: 19. The CDR3 length is 18 residues. In nucleotides, the CDR3 is TGCGCCAGCAGCCCAAAATTTACAGGGGCTATTATGGGGGAGACCCAGTACTTC. Translating gives CASSPKFTGAIMGETQYF.